Detailed here is one TCR beta chain. The antigen remains undetermined. The sample belongs to a study of T cell responses to AZD1222 COVID-19 vaccine. Findings and caveats of the study: Spike-wide coverage was observed for vaccine-associated CD4 TCRs, with dominant responses at 160-218 and 743-854. Baseline serostatus was positive in only six AZD1222 recipients.

V lost 0 bases and J 6 bases, leaving 14 bases between the germline ends. Germline V gene sequence: CDR1 LNHNV, CDR2 YYDKDF (reference sequence). The CDR3 extends over 15 amino acids. TCRdb keeps only in-frame clones here, not all; method: immunoSEQ multiplex PCR. Among tens of thousands of clones listed, about nine tenths were seen once. The sequencing here drew on peripheral blood, taken on day 0 of MenACWY control vaccination. The sequence was obtained from an adult in good health. V gene TRBV15 combines with J gene TRBJ1-1; D gene uncertain. Here the CDR3 reads CATSRELRIDAEAFF. CDR3 nucleotides: TGTGCCACCAGCAGAGAGCTAAGGATCGATGCTGAAGCTTTCTTT.